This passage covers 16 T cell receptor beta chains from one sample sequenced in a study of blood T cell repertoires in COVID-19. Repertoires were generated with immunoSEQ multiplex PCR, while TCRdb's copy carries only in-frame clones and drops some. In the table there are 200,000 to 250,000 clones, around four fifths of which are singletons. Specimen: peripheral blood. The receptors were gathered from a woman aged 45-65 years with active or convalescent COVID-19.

CDR3 region: CASSFRGLNTEAFF. The CDR3 DNA reads as TGTGCCAGCAGCTTTCGGGGATTGAACACTGAAGCTTTCTTT. The chain joins TRBV5-6 to TRBJ1-1; D not resolved. The CDR3 runs to 14 residues. The germline gives CDR1 SGHDT, CDR2 YYEEEE. The V and J ends lost 2 bases and 0 bases respectively, with 8 bases between them.

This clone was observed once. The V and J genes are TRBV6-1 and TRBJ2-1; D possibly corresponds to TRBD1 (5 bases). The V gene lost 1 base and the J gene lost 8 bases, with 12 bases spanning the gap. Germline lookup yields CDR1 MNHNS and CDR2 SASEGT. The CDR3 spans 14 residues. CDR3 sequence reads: CASSEEARGDEQFF. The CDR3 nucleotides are TGTGCCAGCAGTGAAGAGGCAAGGGGCGATGAGCAGTTCTTC.

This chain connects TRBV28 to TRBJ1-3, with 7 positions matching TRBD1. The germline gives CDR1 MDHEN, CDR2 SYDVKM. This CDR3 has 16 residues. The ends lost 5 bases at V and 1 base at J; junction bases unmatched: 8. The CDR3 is CASSLARQGSGNTIYF. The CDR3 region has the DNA TGTGCCAGCAGTCTTGCCCGACAGGGTTCTGGAAACACCATATATTTT.

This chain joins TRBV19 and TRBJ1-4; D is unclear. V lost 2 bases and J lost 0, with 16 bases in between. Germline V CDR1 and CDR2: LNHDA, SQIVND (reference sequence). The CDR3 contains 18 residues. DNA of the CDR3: TGTGCCAGTAGTATAAATTCGGTGGGCCGGCCAACTAATGAAAAACTGTTTTTT. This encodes CASSINSVGRPTNEKLFF. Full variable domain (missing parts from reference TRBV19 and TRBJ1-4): DGGITQSPKYLFRKEGQNVTLSCEQNLNHDAMYWYRQDPGQGLRLIYYSQIVNDFQKGDIAEGYSVSREKKESFPLTVTSAQKNPTAFYLCASSINSVGRPTNEKLFFGSGTQLSVL.

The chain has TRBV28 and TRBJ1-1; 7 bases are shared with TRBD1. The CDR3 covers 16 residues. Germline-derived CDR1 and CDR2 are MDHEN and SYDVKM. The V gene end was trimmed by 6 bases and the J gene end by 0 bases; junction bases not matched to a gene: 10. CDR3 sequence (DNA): TGTGCCAGCAGCCAGGGGGTAGTAAGGGTGAACACTGAAGCTTTCTTT. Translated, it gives CASSQGVVRVNTEAFF.

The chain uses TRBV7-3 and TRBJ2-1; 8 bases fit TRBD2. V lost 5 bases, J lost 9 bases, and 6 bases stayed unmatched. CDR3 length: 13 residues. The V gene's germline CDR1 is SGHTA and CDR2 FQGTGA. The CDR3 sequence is CASSNSGKGEQFF. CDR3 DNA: TGTGCCAGCAGCAATAGCGGGAAGGGTGAGCAGTTCTTC.

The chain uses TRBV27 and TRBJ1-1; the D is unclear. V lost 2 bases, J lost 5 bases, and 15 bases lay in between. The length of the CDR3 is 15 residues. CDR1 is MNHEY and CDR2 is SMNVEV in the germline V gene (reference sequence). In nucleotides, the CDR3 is TGTGCCAGCAGTTTAAGGCGGACGGGAGGAACTGAAGCTTTCTTT. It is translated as CASSLRRTGGTEAFF.

CDR3 DNA sequence: TGTGCTAGTGGTTTCCTTGACGGGACTGAAGCTTTCTTT. Its translation is CASGFLDGTEAFF. The chain has TRBV12-5 and TRBJ1-1; D unclear. V was trimmed by 3 bases and J by 5 bases, leaving 10 bases between them. CDR1 is LGHNT and CDR2 is FRNRAP in the germline V gene. This CDR3 region has 13 residues.

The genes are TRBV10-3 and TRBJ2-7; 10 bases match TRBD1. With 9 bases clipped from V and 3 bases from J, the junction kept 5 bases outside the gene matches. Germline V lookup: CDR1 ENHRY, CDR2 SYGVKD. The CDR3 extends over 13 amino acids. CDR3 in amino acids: CAMSRDRGYEQYV. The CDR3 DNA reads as TGTGCCATGTCCCGGGACAGGGGCTACGAGCAGTACGTC.

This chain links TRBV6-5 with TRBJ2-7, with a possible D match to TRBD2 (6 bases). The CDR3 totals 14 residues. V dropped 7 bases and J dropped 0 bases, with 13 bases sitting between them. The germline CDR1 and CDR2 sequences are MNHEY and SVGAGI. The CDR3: CASKVAVSSYEQYF. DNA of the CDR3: TGTGCCAGCAAAGTAGCGGTTAGCTCCTACGAGCAGTACTTC.

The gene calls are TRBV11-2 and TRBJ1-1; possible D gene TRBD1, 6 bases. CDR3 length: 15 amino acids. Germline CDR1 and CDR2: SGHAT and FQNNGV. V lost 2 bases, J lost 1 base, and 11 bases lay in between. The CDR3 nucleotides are TGTGCCAGCAGCTTACGGGGGGCTGAGAACACTGAAGCTTTCTTT. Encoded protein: CASSLRGAENTEAFF.

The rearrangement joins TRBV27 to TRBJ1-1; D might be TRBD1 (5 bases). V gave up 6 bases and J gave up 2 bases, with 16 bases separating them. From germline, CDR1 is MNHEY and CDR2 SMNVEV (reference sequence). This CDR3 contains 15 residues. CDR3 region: CASRPQGHPNTEAFF. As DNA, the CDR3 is TGTGCCAGCAGGCCACAAGGACACCCAAACACTGAAGCTTTCTTT.

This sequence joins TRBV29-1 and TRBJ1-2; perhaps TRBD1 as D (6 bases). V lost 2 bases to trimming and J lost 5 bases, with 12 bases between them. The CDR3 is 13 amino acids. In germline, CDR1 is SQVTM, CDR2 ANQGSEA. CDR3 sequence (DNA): TGCAGCGTTGAAAGACAGGCCCAATATGGCTACACCTTC. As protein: CSVERQAQYGYTF. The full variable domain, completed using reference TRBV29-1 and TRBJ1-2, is SAVISQKPSRDICQRGTSLTIQCQVDSQVTMMFWYRQQPGQSLTLIATANQGSEATYESGFVIDKFPISRPNLTFSTLTVSNMSPEDSSIYLCSVERQAQYGYTFGSGTRLTVV.

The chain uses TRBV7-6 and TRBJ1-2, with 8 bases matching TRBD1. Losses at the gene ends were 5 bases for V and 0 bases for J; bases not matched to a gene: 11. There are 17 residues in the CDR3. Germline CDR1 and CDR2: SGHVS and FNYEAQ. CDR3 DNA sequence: TGTGCCAGCAGCCGCGGAACAGGGGGAGCCTCTAACTATGGCTACACCTTC. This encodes CASSRGTGGASNYGYTF.

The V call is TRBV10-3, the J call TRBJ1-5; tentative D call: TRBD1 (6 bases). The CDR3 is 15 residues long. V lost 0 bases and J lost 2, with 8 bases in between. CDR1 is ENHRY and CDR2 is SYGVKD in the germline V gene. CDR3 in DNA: TGTGCCATCAGTGAGTCACAGGGACGCAATCAGCCCCAGCATTTT. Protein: CAISESQGRNQPQHF.

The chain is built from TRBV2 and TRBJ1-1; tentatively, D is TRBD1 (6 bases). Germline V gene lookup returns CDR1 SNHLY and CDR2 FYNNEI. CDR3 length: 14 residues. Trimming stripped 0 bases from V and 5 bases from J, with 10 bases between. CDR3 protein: CASSEALQGTEAFF. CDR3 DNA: TGTGCCAGCAGTGAAGCGCTTCAGGGGACTGAAGCTTTCTTT.